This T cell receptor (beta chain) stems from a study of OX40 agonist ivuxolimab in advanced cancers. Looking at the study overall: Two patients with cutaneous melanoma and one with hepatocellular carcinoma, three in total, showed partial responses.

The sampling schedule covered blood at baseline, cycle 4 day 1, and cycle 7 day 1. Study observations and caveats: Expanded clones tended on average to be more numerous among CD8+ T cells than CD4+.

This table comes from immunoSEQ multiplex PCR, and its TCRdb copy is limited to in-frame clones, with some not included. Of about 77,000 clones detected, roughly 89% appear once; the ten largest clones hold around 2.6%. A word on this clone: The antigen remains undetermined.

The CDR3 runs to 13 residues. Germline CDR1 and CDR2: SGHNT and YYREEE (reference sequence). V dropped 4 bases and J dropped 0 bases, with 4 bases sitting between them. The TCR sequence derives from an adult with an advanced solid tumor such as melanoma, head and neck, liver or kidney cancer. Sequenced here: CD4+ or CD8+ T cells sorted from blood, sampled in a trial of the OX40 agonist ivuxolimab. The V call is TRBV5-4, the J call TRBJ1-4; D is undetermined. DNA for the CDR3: TGTGCCAGCAGCACAGCAACTAATGAAAAACTGTTTTTT. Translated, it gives CASSTATNEKLFF.